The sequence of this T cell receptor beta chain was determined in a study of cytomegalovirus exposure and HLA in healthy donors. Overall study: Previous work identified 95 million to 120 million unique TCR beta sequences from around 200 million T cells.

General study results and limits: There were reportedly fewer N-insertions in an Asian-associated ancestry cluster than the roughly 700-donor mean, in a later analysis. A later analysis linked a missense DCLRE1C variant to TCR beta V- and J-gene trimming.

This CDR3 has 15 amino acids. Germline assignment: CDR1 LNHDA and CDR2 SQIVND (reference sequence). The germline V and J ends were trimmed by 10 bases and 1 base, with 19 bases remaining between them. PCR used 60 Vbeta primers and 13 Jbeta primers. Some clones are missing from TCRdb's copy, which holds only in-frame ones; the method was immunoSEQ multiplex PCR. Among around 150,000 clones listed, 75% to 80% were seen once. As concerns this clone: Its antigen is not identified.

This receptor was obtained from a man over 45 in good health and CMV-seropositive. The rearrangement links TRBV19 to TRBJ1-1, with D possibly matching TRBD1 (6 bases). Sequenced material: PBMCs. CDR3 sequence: CATRQADNPNTEAFF. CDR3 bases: TGTGCCACCCGACAGGCCGACAATCCGAACACTGAAGCTTTCTTT.